A selection of T cell receptor beta chains follows, all from one sample in a study of STAT5B mutations in CD4+ large granular lymphocyte leukemia. Produced via immunoSEQ multiplex PCR; TCRdb's table is partial and in-frame only. The data show 24,000 or so clones, with about 70% seen just once and 8% to 10% held by the top ten. Sequenced sample: CD4+ T cells from blood buffy coats. The receptors come from a human donor in good health. The CDR3 runs from the conserved cysteine through the conserved F or W. Fields, in order: V gene, J gene, clone size, D gene, CDR3 protein, CDR3 DNA. D genes are given only for firm matches. Rows may omit the clone size; those that give it use once, few, many or a size class.

V gene: TRBV19; J gene: TRBJ2-1; clone size: few; D gene: TRBD1; CDR3 protein: CASSPPRTGEAGEQFF; CDR3 DNA: TGTGCCAGTAGTCCTCCTCGGACAGGGGAGGCTGGTGAGCAGTTCTTC
V gene: TRBV2; J gene: TRBJ1-5; clone size: NA; D gene: NA; CDR3 protein: CASSPTPGLNQPQHF; CDR3 DNA: TGTGCCAGCAGCCCCACCCCCGGGCTCAATCAGCCCCAGCATTTT
V gene: TRBV7-8; J gene: TRBJ2-5; clone size: NA; D gene: TRBD2; CDR3 protein: CASSTRTSGSETQYF; CDR3 DNA: TGTGCCAGCAGCACCCGGACTAGCGGGAGTGAAACCCAGTACTTC
V gene: TRBV28; J gene: TRBJ1-2; clone size: few; D gene: TRBD1; CDR3 protein: CASRQGGNYGYTF; CDR3 DNA: TGTGCCAGCAGACAGGGGGGCAACTATGGCTACACCTTC
V gene: TRBV2; J gene: TRBJ2-7; clone size: few; D gene: TRBD2; CDR3 protein: CASNPLAGVTYEQYF; CDR3 DNA: TGTGCCAGCAATCCACTAGCGGGAGTAACTTACGAGCAGTACTTC
V gene: TRBV7-8; J gene: TRBJ2-1; clone size: NA; D gene: NA; CDR3 protein: CASSLGTVQFF; CDR3 DNA: TGTGCCAGCAGCTTGGGAACAGTGCAGTTCTTC
V gene: TRBV7-2; J gene: TRBJ2-3; clone size: NA; D gene: TRBD2; CDR3 protein: CASRRGLADTQYF; CDR3 DNA: TGTGCCAGCAGGCGGGGGTTGGCGGATACGCAGTATTTT
V gene: TRBV18; J gene: TRBJ2-2; clone size: NA; D gene: TRBD1; CDR3 protein: CASSVRTGNTGELFF; CDR3 DNA: TGTGCCAGCTCCGTACGGACAGGGAACACCGGGGAGCTGTTTTTT
V gene: TRBV28; J gene: TRBJ1-5; clone size: NA; D gene: NA; CDR3 protein: CASSPEGPQHF; CDR3 DNA: TGTGCCAGCAGTCCTGAGGGGCCCCAGCATTTT
V gene: TRBV7-3; J gene: TRBJ2-1; clone size: NA; D gene: NA; CDR3 protein: CASSPNPLQSKFF; CDR3 DNA: TGTGCCAGCAGCCCAAACCCGCTACAGAGCAAGTTCTTC
V gene: TRBV18; J gene: TRBJ1-2; clone size: NA; D gene: NA; CDR3 protein: CASSQNRDTEYYGYTF; CDR3 DNA: TGTGCCAGCTCACAAAACCGGGACACAGAATACTATGGCTACACCTTC
V gene: TRBV5-1; J gene: TRBJ2-5; clone size: few; D gene: TRBD1; CDR3 protein: CASSPDRVGQETQYF; CDR3 DNA: TGCGCCAGCAGCCCGGACAGGGTAGGGCAAGAGACCCAGTACTTC
V gene: TRBV9; J gene: TRBJ1-6; clone size: NA; D gene: NA; CDR3 protein: CASSVGGDSPLHF; CDR3 DNA: TGTGCCAGCAGCGTAGGGGGTGATTCACCCCTCCACTTT
V gene: TRBV7-9; J gene: TRBJ1-2; clone size: NA; D gene: NA; CDR3 protein: CASSLEARGARGYTF; CDR3 DNA: TGTGCCAGCAGCTTAGAGGCTAGGGGGGCCAGAGGCTACACCTTC
V gene: TRBV28; J gene: TRBJ2-5; clone size: NA; D gene: NA; CDR3 protein: CASSTYHSGETQYF; CDR3 DNA: TGTGCCAGCAGTACTTACCACAGTGGGGAGACCCAGTACTTC
V gene: TRBV4-2; J gene: TRBJ1-1; clone size: few; D gene: NA; CDR3 protein: CASSLGRMNTEAFF; CDR3 DNA: TGTGCCAGCAGCCTGGGACGGATGAACACTGAAGCTTTCTTT
V gene: TRBV28; J gene: TRBJ1-1; clone size: few; D gene: NA; CDR3 protein: CASSPGRNTEAFF; CDR3 DNA: TGTGCCAGCAGCCCCGGACGGAACACTGAAGCTTTCTTT
V gene: TRBV5-6; J gene: TRBJ2-7; clone size: NA; D gene: NA; CDR3 protein: CASSLAGTYEQYF; CDR3 DNA: TGTGCCAGCAGCTTGGCTGGTACCTACGAGCAGTACTTC
V gene: TRBV13; J gene: TRBJ2-3; clone size: NA; D gene: NA; CDR3 protein: CASSPQQGFTDTQYF; CDR3 DNA: TGTGCCAGCAGCCCTCAGCAGGGATTCACAGATACGCAGTATTTT
V gene: TRBV28; J gene: TRBJ1-4; clone size: NA; D gene: NA; CDR3 protein: CASSYGHQGNEKLFF; CDR3 DNA: TGTGCCAGCAGTTACGGGCACCAGGGCAATGAAAAACTGTTTTTT
V gene: TRBV6-5; J gene: TRBJ1-2; clone size: NA; D gene: NA; CDR3 protein: CASSPEVGGYYGYTF; CDR3 DNA: TGTGCCAGCAGTCCCGAGGTGGGGGGATACTATGGCTACACCTTC
V gene: TRBV14; J gene: TRBJ1-1; clone size: few; D gene: NA; CDR3 protein: CASSWVGKVTEAFF; CDR3 DNA: TGTGCCAGCAGTTGGGTGGGAAAGGTCACTGAAGCTTTCTTT
V gene: TRBV11-2; J gene: TRBJ2-3; clone size: NA; D gene: TRBD2; CDR3 protein: CASSPASGSDTQYF; CDR3 DNA: TGTGCCAGCAGCCCTGCTAGCGGATCAGATACGCAGTATTTT
V gene: TRBV9; J gene: TRBJ1-5; clone size: few; D gene: NA; CDR3 protein: CASSVEGVGQPQHF; CDR3 DNA: TGTGCCAGCAGCGTAGAGGGGGTGGGTCAGCCCCAGCATTTT
V gene: TRBV19; J gene: TRBJ1-6; clone size: NA; D gene: TRBD1; CDR3 protein: CASSRTGNSPLHF; CDR3 DNA: TGTGCCAGTAGCCGGACAGGAAATTCACCCCTCCACTTT
V gene: TRBV9; J gene: TRBJ1-2; clone size: NA; D gene: NA; CDR3 protein: CASSVAGYGYTF; CDR3 DNA: TGTGCCAGCAGCGTAGCTGGGTATGGCTACACCTTC
V gene: TRBV19; J gene: TRBJ2-3; clone size: once; D gene: NA; CDR3 protein: CATNNPSDTQYF; CDR3 DNA: TGTGCCACCAATAACCCCTCAGATACGCAGTATTTT
V gene: TRBV27; J gene: TRBJ2-7; clone size: NA; D gene: NA; CDR3 protein: CASSLRESVYEQYF; CDR3 DNA: TGTGCCAGCAGCCTCCGGGAGTCGGTCTACGAGCAGTACTTC
V gene: TRBV19; J gene: TRBJ1-6; clone size: NA; D gene: TRBD1; CDR3 protein: CASSFSGTELFSPLHF; CDR3 DNA: TGTGCCAGTAGTTTCTCCGGGACAGAACTGTTTTCACCCCTCCACTTT
V gene: TRBV19; J gene: TRBJ2-7; clone size: NA; D gene: NA; CDR3 protein: CASSVNRDPSYEQYF; CDR3 DNA: TGTGCCAGTAGTGTTAACCGGGATCCATCCTACGAGCAGTACTTC
V gene: TRBV28; J gene: TRBJ1-5; clone size: NA; D gene: TRBD1; CDR3 protein: CASSSSGTGPGQPQHF; CDR3 DNA: TGTGCCAGCAGTTCCTCCGGGACAGGGCCCGGTCAGCCCCAGCATTTT
V gene: TRBV27; J gene: TRBJ2-3; clone size: NA; D gene: TRBD1; CDR3 protein: CASSRTGGRTDTQYF; CDR3 DNA: TGTGCCAGCAGCAGGACAGGGGGTCGGACAGATACGCAGTATTTT
V gene: TRBV28; J gene: TRBJ1-2; clone size: NA; D gene: NA; CDR3 protein: CASSLTRDTIYGYTF; CDR3 DNA: TGTGCCAGCAGTTTGACCCGGGACACCATCTATGGCTACACCTTC
V gene: TRBV30; J gene: TRBJ2-1; clone size: NA; D gene: NA; CDR3 protein: CAWELGGRIGEQFF; CDR3 DNA: TGTGCCTGGGAGCTAGGGGGGAGGATCGGAGAGCAGTTCTTC
V gene: TRBV6-1; J gene: TRBJ1-2; clone size: NA; D gene: NA; CDR3 protein: CASSRQGMNYGYTF; CDR3 DNA: TGTGCCAGCAGTCGCCAGGGGATGAACTATGGCTACACCTTC
V gene: TRBV7-9; J gene: TRBJ1-4; clone size: NA; D gene: NA; CDR3 protein: CASSLGHINEKLFF; CDR3 DNA: TGTGCCAGCAGCTTAGGCCATATTAATGAAAAACTGTTTTTT
V gene: TRBV18; J gene: TRBJ1-6; clone size: few; D gene: NA; CDR3 protein: CASSQTGTGNSPLHF; CDR3 DNA: TGTGCCAGCTCACAAACAGGGACGGGGAATTCACCCCTCCACTTT
V gene: TRBV6-4; J gene: TRBJ2-5; clone size: NA; D gene: NA; CDR3 protein: CASNPRYEGSETQYF; CDR3 DNA: TGTGCCAGCAATCCCAGATATGAGGGATCAGAGACCCAGTACTTC
V gene: TRBV5-1; J gene: TRBJ2-7; clone size: few; D gene: NA; CDR3 protein: CASSPTPGGGEQYF; CDR3 DNA: TGCGCCAGCAGCCCTACGCCGGGTGGTGGCGAGCAGTACTTC
V gene: TRBV2; J gene: TRBJ1-5; clone size: NA; D gene: TRBD1; CDR3 protein: CASTYDRGRGQPQHF; CDR3 DNA: TGTGCCAGCACCTATGACAGGGGGCGAGGTCAGCCCCAGCATTTT
V gene: TRBV28; J gene: TRBJ2-7; clone size: NA; D gene: TRBD1; CDR3 protein: CASSLRGGGSYEQYF; CDR3 DNA: TGTGCCAGCAGTTTAAGAGGGGGCGGCTCCTACGAGCAGTACTTC